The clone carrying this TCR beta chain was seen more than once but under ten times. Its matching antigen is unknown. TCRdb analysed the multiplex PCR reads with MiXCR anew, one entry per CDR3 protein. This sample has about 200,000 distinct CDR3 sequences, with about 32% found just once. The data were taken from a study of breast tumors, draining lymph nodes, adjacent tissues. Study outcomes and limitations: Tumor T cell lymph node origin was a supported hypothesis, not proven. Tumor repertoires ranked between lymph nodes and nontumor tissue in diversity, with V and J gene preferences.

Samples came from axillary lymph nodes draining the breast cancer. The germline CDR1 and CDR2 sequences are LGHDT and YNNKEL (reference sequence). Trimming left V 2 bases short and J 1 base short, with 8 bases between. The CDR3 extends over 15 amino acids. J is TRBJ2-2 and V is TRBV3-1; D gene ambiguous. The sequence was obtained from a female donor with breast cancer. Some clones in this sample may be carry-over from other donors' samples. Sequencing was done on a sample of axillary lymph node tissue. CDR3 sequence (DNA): TGTGCCAGCAGCCAAAGAGCCCTGAACACCGGGGAGCTGTTTTTT. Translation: CASSQRALNTGELFF.